This T cell receptor beta chain was recorded in a study of control samples from healthy donors and cancer patients. Assay used: immunoSEQ multiplex PCR; TCRdb lists only in-frame clones, some missing. The top ten clones hold nearly 5% of a sample with 150,000 or so clones, 88% of them seen once. The V end was cut by 5 bases, the J end by 6 bases, with 15 bases between. This CDR3 has 14 residues. Germline values: CDR1 SGHVS, CDR2 FNYEAQ. The sequencing sample was made of blood. The sequence was collected from a woman between 25 and 40 years old in good health. The chain uses TRBV7-6 and TRBJ2-3; D remains ambiguous. CDR3 loop: CASSRATATDTQYF. CDR3 nucleotide sequence: TGTGCCAGCAGCCGAGCGACTGCAACGGATACGCAGTATTTT.